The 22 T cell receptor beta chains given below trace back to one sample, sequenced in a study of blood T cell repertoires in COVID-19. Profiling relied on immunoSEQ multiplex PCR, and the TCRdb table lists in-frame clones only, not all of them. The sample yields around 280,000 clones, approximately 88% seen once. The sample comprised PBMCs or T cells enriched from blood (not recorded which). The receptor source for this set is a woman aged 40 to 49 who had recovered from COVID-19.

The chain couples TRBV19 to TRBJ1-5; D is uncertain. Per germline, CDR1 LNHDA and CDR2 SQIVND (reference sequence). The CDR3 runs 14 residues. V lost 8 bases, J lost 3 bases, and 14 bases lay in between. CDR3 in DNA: TGTGCCAGTGGGAGGACGCAGCCCAATCAGCCCCAGCATTTT. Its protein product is CASGRTQPNQPQHF.

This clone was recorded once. The CDR3 spells CASSDRADRINYGYTF. For the CDR3, the DNA is TGTGCCAGCAGTGACAGGGCAGACCGAATTAACTATGGCTACACCTTC. J is TRBJ1-2 and V is TRBV6-1; D perhaps matches TRBD1 (5 bases). The germline V gene has CDR1 MNHNS and CDR2 SASEGT. V was trimmed by 3 bases and J by 1 base, leaving 15 bases between them. CDR3 length equals 16 residues.

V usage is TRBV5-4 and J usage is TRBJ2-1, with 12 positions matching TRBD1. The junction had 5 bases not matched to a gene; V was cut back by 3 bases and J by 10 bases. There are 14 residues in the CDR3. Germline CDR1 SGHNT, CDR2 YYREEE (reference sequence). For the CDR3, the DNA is TGTGCCAGCAGCTCCCGGGACAGGGGGCACGAGCAGTTCTTC. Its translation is CASSSRDRGHEQFF.

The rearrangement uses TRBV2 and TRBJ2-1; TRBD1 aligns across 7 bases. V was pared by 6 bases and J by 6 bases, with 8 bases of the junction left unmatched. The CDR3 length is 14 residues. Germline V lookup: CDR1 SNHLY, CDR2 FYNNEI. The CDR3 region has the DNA TGTGCCAGCAGACTCCGGGACAGTATCAATGAGCAGTTCTTC. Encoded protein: CASRLRDSINEQFF.

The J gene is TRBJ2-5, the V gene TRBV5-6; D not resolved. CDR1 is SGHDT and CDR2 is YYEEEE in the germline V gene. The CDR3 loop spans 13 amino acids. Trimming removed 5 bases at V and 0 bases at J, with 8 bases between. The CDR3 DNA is TGTGCCAGCAGTGTACGGGACCAAGAGACCCAGTACTTC. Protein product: CASSVRDQETQYF.

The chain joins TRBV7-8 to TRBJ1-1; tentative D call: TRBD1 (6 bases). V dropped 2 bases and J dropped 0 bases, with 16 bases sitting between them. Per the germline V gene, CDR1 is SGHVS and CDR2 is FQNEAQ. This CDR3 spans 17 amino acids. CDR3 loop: CASSLFHRASVNTEAFF. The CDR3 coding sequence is TGTGCCAGCAGCTTATTCCACAGGGCCTCCGTGAACACTGAAGCTTTCTTT. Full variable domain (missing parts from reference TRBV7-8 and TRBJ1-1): GAGVSQSPRYKVAKRGQDVALRCDPISGHVSLFWYQQALGQGPEFLTYFQNEAQLDKSGLPSDRFFAERPEGSVSTLKIQRTQQEDSAVYLCASSLFHRASVNTEAFFGQGTRLTVV.

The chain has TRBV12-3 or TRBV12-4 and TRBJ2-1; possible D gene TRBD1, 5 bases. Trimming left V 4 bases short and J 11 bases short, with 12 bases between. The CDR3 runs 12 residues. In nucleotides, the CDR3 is TGTGCCAGCAGTTCCAGACAGAATAAGCAGTTCTTC. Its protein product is CASSSRQNKQFF.

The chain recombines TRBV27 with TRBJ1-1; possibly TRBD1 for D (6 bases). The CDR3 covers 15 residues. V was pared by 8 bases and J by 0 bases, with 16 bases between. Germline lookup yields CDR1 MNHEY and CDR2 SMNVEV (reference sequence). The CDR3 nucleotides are TGTGCCAGCTCAAGACAGGTCCAAATGAACACTGAAGCTTTCTTT. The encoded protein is CASSRQVQMNTEAFF.

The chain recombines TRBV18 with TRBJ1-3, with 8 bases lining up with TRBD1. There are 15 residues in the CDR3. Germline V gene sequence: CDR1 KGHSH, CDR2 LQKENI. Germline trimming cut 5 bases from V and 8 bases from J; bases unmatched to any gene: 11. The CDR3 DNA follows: TGTGCCAGCTCATTCGGACAGGGAAATCGGGACACCATATATTTT. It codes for CASSFGQGNRDTIYF. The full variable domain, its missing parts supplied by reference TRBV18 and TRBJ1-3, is NAGVMQNPRHLVRRRGQEARLRCSPMKGHSHVYWYRQLPEEGLKFMVYLQKENIIDESGMPKERFSAEFPKEGPSILRIQQVVRGDSAAYFCASSFGQGNRDTIYFGEGSWLTVV.

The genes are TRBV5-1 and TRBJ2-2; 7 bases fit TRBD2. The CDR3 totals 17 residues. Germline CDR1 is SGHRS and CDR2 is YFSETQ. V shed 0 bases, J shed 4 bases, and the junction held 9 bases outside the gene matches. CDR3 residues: CASSLELWREPTGELFF. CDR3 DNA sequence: TGCGCCAGCAGCTTGGAATTGTGGCGGGAGCCCACCGGGGAGCTGTTTTTT.

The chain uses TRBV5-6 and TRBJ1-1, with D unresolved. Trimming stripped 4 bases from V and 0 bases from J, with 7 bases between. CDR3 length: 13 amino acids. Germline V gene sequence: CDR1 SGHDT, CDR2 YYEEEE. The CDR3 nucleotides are TGTGCCAGCAGCACCGACATGAACACTGAAGCTTTCTTT. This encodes CASSTDMNTEAFF.

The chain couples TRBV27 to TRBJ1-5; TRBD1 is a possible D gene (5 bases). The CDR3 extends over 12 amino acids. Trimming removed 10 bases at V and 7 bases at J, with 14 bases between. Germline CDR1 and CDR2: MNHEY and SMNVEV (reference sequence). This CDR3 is CATRQSHQPQHF. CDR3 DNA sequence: TGTGCCACCCGACAGTCCCACCAGCCCCAGCATTTT.

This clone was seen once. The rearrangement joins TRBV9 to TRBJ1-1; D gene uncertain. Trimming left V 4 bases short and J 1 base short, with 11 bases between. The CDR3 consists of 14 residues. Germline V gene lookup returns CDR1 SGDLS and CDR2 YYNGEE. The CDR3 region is CASSLRPENTEAFF. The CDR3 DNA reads TGTGCCAGCAGCCTGAGGCCTGAGAACACTGAAGCTTTCTTT.

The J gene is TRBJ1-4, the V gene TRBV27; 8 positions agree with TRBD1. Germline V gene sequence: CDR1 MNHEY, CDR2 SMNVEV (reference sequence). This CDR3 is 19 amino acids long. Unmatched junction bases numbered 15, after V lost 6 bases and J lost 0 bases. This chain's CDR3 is CASSHGIQTGVATNEKLFF. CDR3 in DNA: TGTGCCAGCAGCCATGGGATTCAGACAGGGGTCGCAACTAATGAAAAACTGTTTTTT. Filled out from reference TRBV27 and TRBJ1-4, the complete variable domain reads EAQVTQNPRYLITVTGKKLTVTCSQNMNHEYMSWYRQDPGLGLRQIYYSMNVEVTDKGDVPEGYKVSRKEKRNFPLILESPSPNQTSLYFCASSHGIQTGVATNEKLFFGSGTQLSVL.

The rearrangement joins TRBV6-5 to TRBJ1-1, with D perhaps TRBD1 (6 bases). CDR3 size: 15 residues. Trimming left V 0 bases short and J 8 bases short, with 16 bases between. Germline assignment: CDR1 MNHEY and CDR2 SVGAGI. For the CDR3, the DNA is TGTGCCAGCAGTTACTCAGGGCAGGGGATTTTGGAAGCTTTCTTT. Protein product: CASSYSGQGILEAFF.

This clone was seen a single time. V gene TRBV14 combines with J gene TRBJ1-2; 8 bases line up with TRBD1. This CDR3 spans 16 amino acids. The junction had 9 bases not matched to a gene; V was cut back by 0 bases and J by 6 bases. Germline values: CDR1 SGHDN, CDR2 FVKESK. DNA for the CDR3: TGTGCCAGCAGCCAAGAAGCATACGCACAGGGGGATGGCTACACCTTC. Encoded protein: CASSQEAYAQGDGYTF.

The DNA for the CDR3 is TGTGCCAGCAGCACACAAGAGACCCAGTACTTC. Translated, it gives CASSTQETQYF. The J gene is TRBJ2-5, the V gene TRBV2; D remains ambiguous. CDR1 and CDR2 (germline): SNHLY, FYNNEI. The CDR3 loop spans 11 amino acids. Trimming shortened V by 6 bases and J by 2 bases, and 4 bases separated the two germline ends.

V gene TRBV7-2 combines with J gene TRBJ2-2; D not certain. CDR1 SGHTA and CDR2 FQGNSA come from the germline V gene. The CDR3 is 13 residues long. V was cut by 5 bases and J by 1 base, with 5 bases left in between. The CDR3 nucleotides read TGTGCCAGCAGCATTAGGAACACCGGGGAGCTGTTTTTT. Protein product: CASSIRNTGELFF.

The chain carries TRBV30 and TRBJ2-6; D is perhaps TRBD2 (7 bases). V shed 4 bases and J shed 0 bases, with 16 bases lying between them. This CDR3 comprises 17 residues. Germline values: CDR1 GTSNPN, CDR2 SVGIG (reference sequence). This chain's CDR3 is CAWNGGLGNSGANVLTF. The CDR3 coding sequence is TGTGCCTGGAACGGGGGGCTGGGTAACTCTGGGGCCAACGTCCTGACTTTC.

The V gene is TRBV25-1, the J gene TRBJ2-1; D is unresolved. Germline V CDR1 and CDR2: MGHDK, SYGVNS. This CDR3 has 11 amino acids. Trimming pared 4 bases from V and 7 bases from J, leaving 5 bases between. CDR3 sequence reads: CASSGVNEQFF. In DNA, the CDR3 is TGTGCCAGCAGTGGAGTTAATGAGCAGTTCTTC.

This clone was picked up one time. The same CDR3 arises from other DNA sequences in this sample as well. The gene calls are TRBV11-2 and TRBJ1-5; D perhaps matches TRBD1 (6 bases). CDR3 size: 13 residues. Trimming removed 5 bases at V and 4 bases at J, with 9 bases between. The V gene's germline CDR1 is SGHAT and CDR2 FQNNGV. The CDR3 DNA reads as TGTGCCAGCAGCCCCACAGGGAATCAGCCCCAGCATTTT. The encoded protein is CASSPTGNQPQHF.

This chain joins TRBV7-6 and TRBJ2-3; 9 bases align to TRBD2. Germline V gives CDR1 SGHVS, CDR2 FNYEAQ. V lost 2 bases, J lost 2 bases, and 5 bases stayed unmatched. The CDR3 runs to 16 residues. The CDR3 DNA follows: TGTGCCAGCAGCTTACGGCTAGCGGGGACCACAGATACGCAGTATTTT. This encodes CASSLRLAGTTDTQYF.